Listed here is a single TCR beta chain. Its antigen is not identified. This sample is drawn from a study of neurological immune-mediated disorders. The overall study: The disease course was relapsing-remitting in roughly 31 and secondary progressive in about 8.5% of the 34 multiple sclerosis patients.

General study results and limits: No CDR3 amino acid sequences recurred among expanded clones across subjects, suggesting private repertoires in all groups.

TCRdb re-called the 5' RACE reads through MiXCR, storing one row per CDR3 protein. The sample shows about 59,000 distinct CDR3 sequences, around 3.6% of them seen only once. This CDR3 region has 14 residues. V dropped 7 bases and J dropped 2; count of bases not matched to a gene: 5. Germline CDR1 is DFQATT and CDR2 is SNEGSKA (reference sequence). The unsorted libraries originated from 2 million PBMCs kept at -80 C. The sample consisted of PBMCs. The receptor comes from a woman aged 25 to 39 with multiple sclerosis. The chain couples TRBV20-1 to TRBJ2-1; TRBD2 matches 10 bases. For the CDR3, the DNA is TGCAGTGTTCCGAGCGGGAGGGCCTACAATGAGCAGTTCTTC. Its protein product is CSVPSGRAYNEQFF.